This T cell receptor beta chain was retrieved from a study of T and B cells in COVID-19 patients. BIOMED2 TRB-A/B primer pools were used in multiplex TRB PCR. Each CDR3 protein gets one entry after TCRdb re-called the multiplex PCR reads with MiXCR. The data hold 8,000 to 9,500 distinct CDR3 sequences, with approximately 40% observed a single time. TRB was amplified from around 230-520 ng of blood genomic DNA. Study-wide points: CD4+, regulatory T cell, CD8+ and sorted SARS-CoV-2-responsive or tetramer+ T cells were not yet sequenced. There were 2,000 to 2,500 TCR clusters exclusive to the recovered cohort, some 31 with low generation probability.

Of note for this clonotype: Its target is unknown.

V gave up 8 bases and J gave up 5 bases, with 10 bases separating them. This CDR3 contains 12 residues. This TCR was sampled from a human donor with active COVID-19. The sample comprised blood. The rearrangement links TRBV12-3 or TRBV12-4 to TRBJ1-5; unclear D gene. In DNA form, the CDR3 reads TGTGCCAGCGCCCCCCCCGATCAGCCCCAGCATTTT. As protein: CASAPPDQPQHF.